This T cell receptor beta chain was recovered during a study of T cells after posttransplantation cyclophosphamide. Study results and limitations: Later blood repertoires were often dominated by clones from the donor CD8+ memory compartment.

The table came from immunoSEQ multiplex PCR; TCRdb's copy has only in-frame clones and leaves some out. The data show 13,000 to 15,000 clones, around four fifths seen once. As concerns this clone: Its antigen is not known.

The TCR was taken from a man in his fifties or sixties. The sequencing input was memory CD4+ T cells sorted from PBMCs.

DNA for the CDR3: TGTGCCAGCAGTTCTAGATATGGCTACACCTTC. It encodes CASSSRYGYTF. V and J are TRBV28 and TRBJ1-2; D is unclear. Trimming removed 4 bases at V and 5 bases at J, with 5 bases between. The CDR3 runs to 11 residues. The V gene's germline CDR1 is MDHEN and CDR2 SYDVKM.